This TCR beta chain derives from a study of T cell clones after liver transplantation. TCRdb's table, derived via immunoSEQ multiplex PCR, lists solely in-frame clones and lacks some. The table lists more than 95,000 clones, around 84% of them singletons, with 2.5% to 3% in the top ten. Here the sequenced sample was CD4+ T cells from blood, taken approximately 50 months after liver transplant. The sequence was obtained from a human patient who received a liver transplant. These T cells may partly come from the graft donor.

CDR3 sequence: CASSEDRAREKLFF. In nucleotides, the CDR3 is TGTGCCAGCAGTGAAGACAGGGCCCGTGAAAAACTGTTTTTT. This chain joins TRBV6-1 and TRBJ1-4; D is perhaps TRBD1 (6 bases). Germline values: CDR1 MNHNS, CDR2 SASEGT. Trimming shortened V by 1 base and J by 7 bases, and 10 bases separated the two germline ends. The CDR3 length is 14 residues.